This T cell receptor (beta chain) was retrieved from a study of spatial heterogeneity in lung cancer. For the study at large: Matched bulk RNA-seq yielded a T cell transcriptional module score. Counts of TCR transcripts in tumor regions correlated strongly with that score.

Time point here: sample taken at primary tumor resection. Sequencing of whole RNA from tumor, nontumor lung or frozen PBMC involved no sorting. CDR1 SGHRS and CDR2 YFSETQ come from the germline V gene. The CDR3 is 14 residues long. Trimming stripped 0 bases from V and 5 bases from J, with 11 bases between. Study conclusions and caveats: Expanded intratumoral alpha and beta TCR counts tracked tumor mutation counts.

This clonotype ranks as medium-sized. As yet, its antigen is unknown. The study tagged each TCR cDNA molecule with a unique molecular identifier. TCRdb called the 5' RACE reads again in MiXCR, with one record for every CDR3 protein. The repertoire includes fewer than 3,000 distinct CDR3 sequences, around 8% of them detected once, and approximately 25% sits in the top ten. The material was lung tumor tissue, obtained at surgery. This chain joins TRBV5-1 and TRBJ1-1, with a possible D match to TRBD1 (6 bases). The TCR sequence derives from a female donor with early-stage non-small cell lung cancer. The CDR3 sequence: CASSLEQGGTEAFF. The CDR3 DNA is TGCGCCAGCAGCTTGGAACAGGGTGGGACTGAAGCTTTCTTT.